The present entry profiles one T cell receptor (beta chain) with its context. From RNA transcripts, TCR beta CDR3 regions were amplified. First-round RT-PCR of the TCR CDR3 relied on the HTBI primer set. TCRdb reanalysed the multiplex PCR reads using MiXCR and keeps one entry per CDR3 protein. Of approximately 490,000 distinct CDR3 sequences in the sample, roughly 22% were seen once. The sample originates from a study of T cells in Graves' hyperthyroidism and ophthalmopathy. This receptor was identified in a woman aged 65 to 85 with Graves' ophthalmopathy. Sequenced: blood.

The CDR3 sequence: CASSLMRGDRDAYNEQFF. In DNA form, the CDR3 reads TGTGCCAGCAGCTTAATGAGAGGGGACAGGGACGCCTACAATGAGCAGTTCTTC. This chain uses TRBV7-9 with TRBJ2-1; 9 bases map to TRBD1. Trimming removed 2 bases from V and 2 bases from J; junction bases left unmatched: 10. The V gene's germline CDR1 is SEHNR and CDR2 FQNEAQ (reference sequence). CDR3 length equals 18 residues.